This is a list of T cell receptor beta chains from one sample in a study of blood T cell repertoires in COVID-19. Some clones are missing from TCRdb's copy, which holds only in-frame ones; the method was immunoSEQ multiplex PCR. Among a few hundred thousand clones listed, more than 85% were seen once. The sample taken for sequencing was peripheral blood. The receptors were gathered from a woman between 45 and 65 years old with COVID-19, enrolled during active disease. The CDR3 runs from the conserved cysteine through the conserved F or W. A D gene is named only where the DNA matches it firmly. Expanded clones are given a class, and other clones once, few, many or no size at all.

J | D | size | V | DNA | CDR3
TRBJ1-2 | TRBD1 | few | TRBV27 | TGTGCCAGCAGACCAGGGACAGGGAATGGCTACACCTTC | CASRPGTGNGYTF
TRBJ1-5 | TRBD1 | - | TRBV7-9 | TGTGCCAGCAGCCCAAAAACAGGGGCGAGTCAGCCCCAGCATTTT | CASSPKTGASQPQHF
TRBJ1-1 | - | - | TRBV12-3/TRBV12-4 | TGTGCCAGCAGTCCTGAGTTTCCGCGGGCTTTCTTT | CASSPEFPRAFF
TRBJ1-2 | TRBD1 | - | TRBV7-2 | TGTGCCAGCAGGTTCACAGGGGGCTATGGCTACACCTTC | CASRFTGGYGYTF
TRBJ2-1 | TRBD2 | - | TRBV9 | TGTGCCAGCAGCCCAATAGCGGGGAGTTACAATGAGCAGTTCTTC | CASSPIAGSYNEQFF
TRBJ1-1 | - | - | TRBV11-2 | TGTGCCAGCAGCTTAGGTCCGGGGTTGGCGGGCACTGAAGCTTTCTTT | CASSLGPGLAGTEAFF
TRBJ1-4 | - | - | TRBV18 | TGTGCCAGCTCACCACCAACGGGTGGGGCTGAAAAACTGTTTTTT | CASSPPTGGAEKLFF
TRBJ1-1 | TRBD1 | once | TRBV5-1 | TGCGCCAGCAGCCTGAAACAGGGGGAGAACACTGAAGCTTTCTTT | CASSLKQGENTEAFF
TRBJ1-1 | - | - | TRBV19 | TGTGCCAGTAGTATCCGCTGGAGGGGTCGGAAGACTGAAGCTTTCTTT | CASSIRWRGRKTEAFF
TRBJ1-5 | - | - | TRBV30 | TGTGCCTGGAGTGTGTCAGGCGGGGGCAATCAGCCCCAGCATTTT | CAWSVSGGGNQPQHF
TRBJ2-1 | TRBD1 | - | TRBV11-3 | TGTGCCAGCAGCTCGGACAGGGGCTCCTACAATGAGCAGTTCTTC | CASSSDRGSYNEQFF
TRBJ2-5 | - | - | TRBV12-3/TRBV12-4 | TGTGCCAGCAGTTTAGATCTGGAGACCCAGTACTTC | CASSLDLETQYF
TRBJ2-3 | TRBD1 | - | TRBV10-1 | TGCGCCAGCTTTGAGGGACAGCCCCCCGGTACGCAGTATTTT | CASFEGQPPGTQYF
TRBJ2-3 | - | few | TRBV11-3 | TGTGCCAGCAGCTTGACGTGGGGGGGCTCAGATACGCAGTATTTT | CASSLTWGGSDTQYF
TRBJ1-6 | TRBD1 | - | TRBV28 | TGTGCCAGCAGTTTAAGACAGGGGCAGGTTTCACCCCTCCACTTT | CASSLRQGQVSPLHF
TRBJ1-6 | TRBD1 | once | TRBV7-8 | TGTGCCAGCAGCTTACAGGGGGCGCCTTGGAATTCACCCCTCCACTTT | CASSLQGAPWNSPLHF
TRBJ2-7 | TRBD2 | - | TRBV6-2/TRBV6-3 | TGTGCCAGCAGTCGCCGATGGCTAGCGGGGGATCGCTACGAGCAGTACTTC | CASSRRWLAGDRYEQYF
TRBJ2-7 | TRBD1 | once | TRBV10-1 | TGCGCCAGCAGTGAGACAGGGGGACGCTACGAGCAGTACTTC | CASSETGGRYEQYF
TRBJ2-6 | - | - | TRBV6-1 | TGTGCCAGCAGTGGGGGTCCGACAGGAACCTCTGGGGCCAACGTCCTGACTTTC | CASSGGPTGTSGANVLTF
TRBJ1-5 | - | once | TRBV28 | TGTGCCAGCAGTCCGGCTCATGACAGGCATTTT | CASSPAHDRHF
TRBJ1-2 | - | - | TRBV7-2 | TGTGCCAGCAGCCGGTCGTCTCAGGGGAACTATGGCTACACCTTC | CASSRSSQGNYGYTF
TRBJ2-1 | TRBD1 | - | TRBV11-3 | TGTGCCAGCAGCTCCCCTTTAGGGGGCACGAGCTCCTACAATGAGCAGTTCTTC | CASSSPLGGTSSYNEQFF
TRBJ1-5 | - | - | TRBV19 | TGTGCCAGTACCCGACAGACCAATCAGCCCCAGCATTTT | CASTRQTNQPQHF
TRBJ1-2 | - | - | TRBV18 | TGTGCCAGCTCACCTCTTTGGGGGGGCGTCGCTGGCTACACCTTC | CASSPLWGGVAGYTF
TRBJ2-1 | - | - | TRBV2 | TGTGCCAGCAACCCCAGGGCCAATGAGCAGTTCTTC | CASNPRANEQFF
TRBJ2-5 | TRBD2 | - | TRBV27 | TGTGCCAGCAGTTTGGGTGGGACTAGCGGGCTCCACTCACGGACCCAGTACTTC | CASSLGGTSGLHSRTQYF
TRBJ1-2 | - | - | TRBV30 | TGTGCCTGGACCCTGGGCGGGGGGAAGAGCTACACCTTC | CAWTLGGGKSYTF
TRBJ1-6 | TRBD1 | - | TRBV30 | TGTGCCTGGAACGAGGGGGCGAATTCACCCCTCCACTTT | CAWNEGANSPLHF